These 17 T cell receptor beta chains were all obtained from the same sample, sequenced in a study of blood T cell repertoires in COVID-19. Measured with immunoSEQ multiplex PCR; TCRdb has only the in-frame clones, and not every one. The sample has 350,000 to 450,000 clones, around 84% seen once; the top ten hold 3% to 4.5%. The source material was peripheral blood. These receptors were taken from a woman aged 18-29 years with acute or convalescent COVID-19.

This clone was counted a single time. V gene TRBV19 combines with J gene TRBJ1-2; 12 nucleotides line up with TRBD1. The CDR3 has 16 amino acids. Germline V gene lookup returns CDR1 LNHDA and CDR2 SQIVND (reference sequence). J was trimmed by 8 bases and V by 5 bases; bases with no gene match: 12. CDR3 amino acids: CASSRRDRGRAGGYTF. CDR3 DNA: TGTGCCAGTAGTCGGCGGGACAGGGGGCGTGCGGGCGGCTACACCTTC.

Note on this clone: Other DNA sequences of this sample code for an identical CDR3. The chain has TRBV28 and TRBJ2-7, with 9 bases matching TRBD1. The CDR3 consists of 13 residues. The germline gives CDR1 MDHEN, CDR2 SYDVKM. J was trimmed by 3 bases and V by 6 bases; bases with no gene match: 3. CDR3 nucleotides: TGTGCCAGCAGGGGACAGGGAAACTACGAGCAGTACTTC. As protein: CASRGQGNYEQYF.

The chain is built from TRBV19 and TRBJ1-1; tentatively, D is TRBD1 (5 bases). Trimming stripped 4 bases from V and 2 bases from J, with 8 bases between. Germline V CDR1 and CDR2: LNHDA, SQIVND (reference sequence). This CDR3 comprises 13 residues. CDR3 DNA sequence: TGTGCCAGTAGTACGACAGAAAACACTGAAGCTTTCTTT. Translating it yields CASSTTENTEAFF.

In nucleotides, the CDR3 is TGCAGTGTTCTAGAGAGGGAGGAAGCTTTCTTT. Translating it yields CSVLEREEAFF. The gene calls are TRBV20-1 and TRBJ1-1; D uncertain. This CDR3 is 11 amino acids long. V lost 7 bases and J lost 8, with 14 bases in between. Germline-derived CDR1 and CDR2 are DFQATT and SNEGSKA (reference sequence).

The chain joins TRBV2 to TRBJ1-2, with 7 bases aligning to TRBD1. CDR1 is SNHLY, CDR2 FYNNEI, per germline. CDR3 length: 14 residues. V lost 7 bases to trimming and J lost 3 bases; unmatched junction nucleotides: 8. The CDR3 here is CASTSQGVDYGYTF. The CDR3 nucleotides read TGTGCCAGCACCTCCCAGGGGGTGGACTATGGCTACACCTTC.

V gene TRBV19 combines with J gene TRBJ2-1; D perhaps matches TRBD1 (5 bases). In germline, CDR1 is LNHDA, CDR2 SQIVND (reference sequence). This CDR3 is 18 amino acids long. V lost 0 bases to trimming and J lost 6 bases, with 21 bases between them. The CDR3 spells CASSIDFWMQGTTNEQFF. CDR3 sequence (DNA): TGTGCCAGTAGTATAGATTTTTGGATGCAGGGTACCACCAATGAGCAGTTCTTC.

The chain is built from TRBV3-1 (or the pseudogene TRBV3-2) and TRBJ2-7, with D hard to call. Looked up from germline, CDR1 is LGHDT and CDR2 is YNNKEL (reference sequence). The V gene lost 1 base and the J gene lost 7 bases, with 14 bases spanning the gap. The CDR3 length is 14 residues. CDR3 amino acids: CASSQALGAWEQYF. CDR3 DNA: TGTGCCAGCAGCCAAGCGTTGGGCGCTTGGGAGCAGTACTTC.

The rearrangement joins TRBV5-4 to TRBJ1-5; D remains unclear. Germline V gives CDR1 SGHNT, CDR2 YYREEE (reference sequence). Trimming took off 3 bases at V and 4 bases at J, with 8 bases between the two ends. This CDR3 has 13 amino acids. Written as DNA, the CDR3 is TGTGCCAGCAGCTCAGGTAAAAATCAGCCCCAGCATTTT. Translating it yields CASSSGKNQPQHF.

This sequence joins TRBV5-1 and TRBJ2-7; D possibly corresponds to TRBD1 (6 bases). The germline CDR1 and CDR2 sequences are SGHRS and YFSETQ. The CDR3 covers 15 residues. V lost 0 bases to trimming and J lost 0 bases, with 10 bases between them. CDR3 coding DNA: TGCGCCAGCAGCTTGGGACAGGCCCTCTCCTACGAGCAGTACTTC. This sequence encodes CASSLGQALSYEQYF.

The CDR3 reads CSVDSGTYNEQFF. In DNA, the CDR3 is TGCAGCGTTGATTCCGGGACTTACAATGAGCAGTTCTTC. This sequence joins TRBV29-1 and TRBJ2-1; a weak D match, TRBD2 (6 bases). The V and J ends lost 3 bases and 4 bases respectively, with 10 bases between them. This CDR3 is built from 13 residues. Germline CDR1 SQVTM, CDR2 ANQGSEA.

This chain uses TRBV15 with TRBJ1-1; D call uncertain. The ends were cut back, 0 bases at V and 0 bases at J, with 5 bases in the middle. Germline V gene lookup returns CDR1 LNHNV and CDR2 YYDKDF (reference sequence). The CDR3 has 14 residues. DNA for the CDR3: TGTGCCACCAGCAGAGAAACGGTGAACACTGAAGCTTTCTTT. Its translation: CATSRETVNTEAFF.

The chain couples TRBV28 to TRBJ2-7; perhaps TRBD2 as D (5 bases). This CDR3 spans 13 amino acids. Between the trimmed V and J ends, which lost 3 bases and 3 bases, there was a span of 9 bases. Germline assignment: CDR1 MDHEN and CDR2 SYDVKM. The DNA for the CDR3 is TGTGCCAGCAGTTTTTACGGACTCTACGAGCAGTACTTC. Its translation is CASSFYGLYEQYF. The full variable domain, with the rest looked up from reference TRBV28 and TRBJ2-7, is DVKVTQSSRYLVKRTGEKVFLECVQDMDHENMFWYRQDPGLGLRLIYFSYDVKMKEKGDIPEGYSVSREKKERFSLILESASTNQTSMYLCASSFYGLYEQYFGPGTRLTVT.

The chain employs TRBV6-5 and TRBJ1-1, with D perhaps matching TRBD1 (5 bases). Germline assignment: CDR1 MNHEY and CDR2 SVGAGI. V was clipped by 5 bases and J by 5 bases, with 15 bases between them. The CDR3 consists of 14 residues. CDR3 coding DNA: TGTGCCAGCAGTCATCAAGTAGGGGTGACTGAAGCTTTCTTT. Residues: CASSHQVGVTEAFF.

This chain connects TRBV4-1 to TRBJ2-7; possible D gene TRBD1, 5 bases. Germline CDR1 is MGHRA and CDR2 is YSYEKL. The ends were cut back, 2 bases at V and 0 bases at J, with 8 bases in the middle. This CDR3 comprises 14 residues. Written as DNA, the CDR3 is TGCGCCAGCAGCCAACAGGGAAGCTCCTACGAGCAGTACTTC. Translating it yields CASSQQGSSYEQYF.

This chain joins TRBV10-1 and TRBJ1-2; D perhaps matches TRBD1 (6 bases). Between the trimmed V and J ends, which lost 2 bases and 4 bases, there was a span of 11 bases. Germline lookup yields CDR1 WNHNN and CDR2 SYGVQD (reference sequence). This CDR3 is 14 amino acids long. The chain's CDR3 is CASSEAGVGYGYTF. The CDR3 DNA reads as TGCGCCAGCAGTGAGGCAGGGGTTGGCTATGGCTACACCTTC.

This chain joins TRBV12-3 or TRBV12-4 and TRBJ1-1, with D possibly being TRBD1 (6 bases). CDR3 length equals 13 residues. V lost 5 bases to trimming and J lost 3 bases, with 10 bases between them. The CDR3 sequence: CASSVDRHTEAFF. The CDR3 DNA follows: TGTGCCAGCAGTGTTGACAGGCACACTGAAGCTTTCTTT.

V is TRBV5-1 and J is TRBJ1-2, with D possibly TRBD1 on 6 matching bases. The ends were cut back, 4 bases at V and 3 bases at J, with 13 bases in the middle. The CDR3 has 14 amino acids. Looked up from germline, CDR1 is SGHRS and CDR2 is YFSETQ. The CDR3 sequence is CASSPGHGDYGYTF. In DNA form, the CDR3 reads TGCGCCAGCAGCCCGGGACACGGGGACTATGGCTACACCTTC.